The rows below give T cell receptor beta chains drawn from one sample of a study of blood T cell repertoires in COVID-19. The table came from immunoSEQ multiplex PCR; TCRdb's copy has only in-frame clones and leaves some out. This table has over 400,000 clones, 85% to 90% appearing once. The material sequenced was peripheral blood. These receptor sequences come from a woman between 50 and 59 years old with COVID-19, enrolled during active disease. Each CDR3 is given with its conserved first and last residue. The order of the fields is D gene, clone size, V gene, J gene, CDR3 DNA, CDR3 protein. D genes are given only for firm matches. A clone size is listed for some rows: how often the clone was seen (once, few, many), or a class if it is expanded.

-	-	TRBV5-1	TRBJ2-1	TGCGCCAGCAGCTTGTCGGCAGGGCAGTATGAGCAGTTCTTC	CASSLSAGQYEQFF
TRBD1	-	TRBV27	TRBJ1-5	TGTGCCAGCAGTCCCGACGTAACAGGGGTGAGCAATCAGCCCCAGCATTTT	CASSPDVTGVSNQPQHF
-	-	TRBV5-1	TRBJ2-6	TGCGCCAGCGCCCCCTGGGGGGTCAGCTCTGGGGCCAACGTCCTGACTTTC	CASAPWGVSSGANVLTF
TRBD2	-	TRBV30	TRBJ2-3	TGTGCCTGGAGTGTACGACGGGGGGGCCGGGGAGATACGCAGTATTTT	CAWSVRRGGRGDTQYF
-	few	TRBV5-4	TRBJ2-2	TGTGCCAGCAGCTCCCTGGACTCGACCGGGGAGCTGTTTTTT	CASSSLDSTGELFF
-	-	TRBV29-1	TRBJ2-1	TGCAGCGGCCGGGGAACTGTCCACAATGAGCAGTTCTTC	CSGRGTVHNEQFF
TRBD2	-	TRBV24-1	TRBJ2-3	TGTGCCACCAGTGATTCCCTAGCGGGGGGGACAGATACGCAGTATTTT	CATSDSLAGGTDTQYF
TRBD1	-	TRBV11-2	TRBJ1-1	TGTGCCAGCAGCTTAGCGCTACCCGGGACAGGGGGAGTGAACACTGAAGCTTTCTTT	CASSLALPGTGGVNTEAFF
TRBD1	-	TRBV19	TRBJ1-6	TGTGCCAGTAGTATAGCGAACAGGGGAGGCTCACCCCTCCACTTT	CASSIANRGGSPLHF
TRBD1	-	TRBV6-5	TRBJ1-2	TGTGCCAGCAGTTACCTAGTGGGACAGGGGATTTCTGGCTACACCTTC	CASSYLVGQGISGYTF
-	few	TRBV7-9	TRBJ1-5	TGTGCCAGCAGCTTAGGGAGCGGACCGCCCCAGCATTTT	CASSLGSGPPQHF
TRBD1	-	TRBV15	TRBJ1-1	TGTGCCACCAGCAGGGGTGGACAGGGGGCTGAAGCTTTCTTT	CATSRGGQGAEAFF
-	-	TRBV29-1	TRBJ1-5	TGCAGCGTTCGCCAGGGAAATCAGCCCCAGCATTTT	CSVRQGNQPQHF
-	-	TRBV2	TRBJ1-5	TGTGCCAGCAGCGGGTATAGCAATCAGCCCCAGCATTTT	CASSGYSNQPQHF
TRBD2	-	TRBV5-1	TRBJ2-3	TGCGCCAGCAGCTTGGAAATCGGGGCGGCGGGGGGAACTGATACGCAGTATTTT	CASSLEIGAAGGTDTQYF
TRBD1	-	TRBV30	TRBJ1-2	TGTGCCTGGAGTGTGAGACAGGGAAGCGGCTACACCTTC	CAWSVRQGSGYTF
TRBD1	-	TRBV6-5	TRBJ1-2	TGTGCCAGCAGCGCGACAGGGGGCCATGGCTACACCTTC	CASSATGGHGYTF
TRBD1	once	TRBV3-1/TRBV3-2	TRBJ1-1	TGTGCCAGCAGCCCCTTTTCCCGGGACAGGATTTTGAACACTGAAGCTTTCTTT	CASSPFSRDRILNTEAFF
TRBD2	once	TRBV20-1	TRBJ2-2	TGCAGTGCTAGTCGGGGGGGAAACACCGGGGAGCTGTTTTTT	CSASRGGNTGELFF
-	-	TRBV6-5	TRBJ1-3	TGTGCCAGCACGGGGGGTGGGTACACCATATATTTT	CASTGGGYTIYF
-	-	TRBV4-1	TRBJ1-3	TGCGCCAGCAGCCGGGGGGACTCTGGAAACACCATATATTTT	CASSRGDSGNTIYF
-	-	TRBV14	TRBJ1-1	TGTGCCAGCAGCCCGGACTTGGGGACTGAAGCTTTCTTT	CASSPDLGTEAFF
-	-	TRBV5-4	TRBJ1-1	TGTGCCAGCAACTTACAGGAGAACACTGAAGCTTTCTTT	CASNLQENTEAFF
-	-	TRBV15	TRBJ1-5	TGTGCCACCAGCCCTAGGAATCAGCCCCAGCATTTT	CATSPRNQPQHF
TRBD1	-	TRBV3-1/TRBV3-2	TRBJ2-7	TGTGCCAGCAGCCAAGGAGGACAGGGCCAAGAGCAGTACTTC	CASSQGGQGQEQYF
-	-	TRBV10-3	TRBJ1-2	TGTGCCATCAGTGAGTCGGGCAGGGGCTATGGCTACACCTTC	CAISESGRGYGYTF
-	-	TRBV5-1	TRBJ2-2	TGCGCCAGCAGCCCGAGCTCCTCAAACACCGGGGAGCTGTTTTTT	CASSPSSSNTGELFF
-	-	TRBV6-5	TRBJ1-2	TGTGCCAGCAGTTCCCCGACAGGATTCCACCCCTATGGCTACACCTTC	CASSSPTGFHPYGYTF
-	-	TRBV5-6	TRBJ1-1	TGTGCCAGCAGACGAATAGCGCGGCGGAACACTGAAGCTTTCTTT	CASRRIARRNTEAFF
TRBD1	-	TRBV11-2	TRBJ2-1	TGTGCCAGCAGCATAGGACAGGGTACCTACAATGAGCAGTTCTTC	CASSIGQGTYNEQFF
-	few	TRBV6-6	TRBJ2-2	TGTGCCAGCAGTCCGACAGCGAACACCGGGGAGCTGTTTTTT	CASSPTANTGELFF
TRBD1	-	TRBV5-1	TRBJ1-2	TGCGCCAGCAGCCACCCGGACAGGCCTTTCTATGGCTACACCTTC	CASSHPDRPFYGYTF
-	-	TRBV19	TRBJ1-1	TGTGCCAGTAGTCCGGCTGGACAGTGGACTGAAGCTTTCTTT	CASSPAGQWTEAFF
TRBD1	-	TRBV19	TRBJ2-3	TGTGCCACCCGGGACAGGGGCACAGATACGCAGTATTTT	CATRDRGTDTQYF
TRBD1	-	TRBV5-1	TRBJ2-1	TGCGCCAGCAGCTCCCAGGGGGCGGTTTACAATGAGCAGTTCTTC	CASSSQGAVYNEQFF
-	once	TRBV30	TRBJ2-7	TGTGCCTGGAGTCCCTCTTACGAGCAGTACTTC	CAWSPSYEQYF
TRBD2	-	TRBV7-6	TRBJ2-7	TGTGCCAGCAGCTTAGAACTAGCGGGGGGGCAAAGCTCCTACGAGCAGTACTTC	CASSLELAGGQSSYEQYF
TRBD1	-	TRBV27	TRBJ1-5	TGTGCCAGCAGTTATCAGGGGAAAGGGACAGTTTATAGCAATCAGCCCCAGCATTTT	CASSYQGKGTVYSNQPQHF
TRBD1	-	TRBV7-9	TRBJ1-2	TGTGCCAGCAGCTTATCTGGGACAGGGAACTATGGCTACACCTTC	CASSLSGTGNYGYTF
TRBD1	-	TRBV7-9	TRBJ2-2	TGTGCCAGCAGACAGGGGCCGACGAACACCGGGGAGCTGTTTTTT	CASRQGPTNTGELFF
TRBD1	-	TRBV4-1	TRBJ1-5	TGCGCCAGCAGCCACGAGCCGACAGGGCAAAGTCAGCCCCAGCATTTT	CASSHEPTGQSQPQHF
-	-	TRBV19	TRBJ1-1	TGTGCCAGTAGTATGTTTAAGGGGGAAGCTTTCTTT	CASSMFKGEAFF